This T cell receptor (beta chain) originates from a study of T cell repertoires in cytomegalovirus infection. Notes on this clonotype: As yet, its antigen is unknown.

TCRdb redid the calling of the reads with MiXCR, one entry per CDR3 protein. This table has hundreds of thousands of distinct CDR3 sequences, approximately 31% appearing once. Trimming left V 6 bases short and J 8 bases short, with 11 bases between. Germline loops: CDR1 MNHEY, CDR2 SMNVEV (reference sequence). CDR3 size: 13 residues. The origin of this receptor is a human donor in good health (CMV status not recorded). Some clones in this sample may be carry-over from other donors' samples. The chain is built from TRBV27 and TRBJ1-6; D gene uncertain. The sequenced sample was cultured CD8+ T cells from PBMCs, obtained from culture after CMV antigen stimulation. Here the CDR3 reads CASSPVLDSPLHF. In DNA form, the CDR3 reads TGTGCCAGCAGCCCAGTCTTAGATTCACCCCTCCACTTT.